This TCR beta chain was captured in a study of control samples from healthy donors and cancer patients. The table came from immunoSEQ multiplex PCR; TCRdb's copy has only in-frame clones and leaves some out. The repertoire has around 85,000 clones, around 94% of them found once; the top ten carry 4.5% to 6%. Concerning this clone: In the same sample, other DNA sequences code for this CDR3.

The CDR3 spans 12 residues. The germline CDR1 and CDR2 sequences are SNHLY and FYNNEI. Trimming pared 7 bases from V and 3 bases from J, leaving 7 bases between. The rearrangement uses TRBV2 and TRBJ2-1, with D perhaps TRBD2 (6 bases). The receptor's source is a woman aged 18-29 years in good health. Sequences were obtained from blood. In DNA, the CDR3 is TGTGCCAGCACGCGGGACTACAATGAGCAGTTCTTC. Translation gives CASTRDYNEQFF. Looking up the rest from reference TRBV2 and TRBJ2-1 gives the full variable domain: EPEVTQTPSHQVTQMGQEVILRCVPISNHLYFYWYRQILGQKVEFLVSFYNNEISEKSEIFDDQFSVERPDGSNFTLKIRSTKLEDSAMYFCASTRDYNEQFFGPGTRLTVL.